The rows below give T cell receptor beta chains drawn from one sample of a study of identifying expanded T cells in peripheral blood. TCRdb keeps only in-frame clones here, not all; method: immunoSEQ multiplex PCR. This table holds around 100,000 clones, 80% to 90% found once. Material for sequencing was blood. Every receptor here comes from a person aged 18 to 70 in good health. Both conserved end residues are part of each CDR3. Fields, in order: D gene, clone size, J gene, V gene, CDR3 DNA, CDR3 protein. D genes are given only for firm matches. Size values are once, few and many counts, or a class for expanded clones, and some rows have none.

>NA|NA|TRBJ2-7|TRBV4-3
TGCGCCAGCAGCCCCGGGACCGGCACGAGCTCCTACGAGCAGTACTTC
CASSPGTGTSSYEQYF
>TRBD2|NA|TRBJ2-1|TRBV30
TGTGCCTGGAGTATAAGCGGGAGCTCCTACAATGAGCAGTTCTTC
CAWSISGSSYNEQFF
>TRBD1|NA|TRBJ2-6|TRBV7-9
TGTGCCAGCAGCTTCACATTGGGACAGGGGGCTGGGGCCAACGTCCTGACTTTC
CASSFTLGQGAGANVLTF
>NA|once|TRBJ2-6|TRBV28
TGTGCCAGCAGTTTTTCCCCCGGGGCCAACGTCCTGACTTTC
CASSFSPGANVLTF
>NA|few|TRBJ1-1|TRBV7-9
TGTGCCAGCAGCTTAGCGCTCGGGCAGTTGAACACTGAAGCTTTCTTT
CASSLALGQLNTEAFF
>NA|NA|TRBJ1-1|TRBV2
TGTGCCAGCACTAAGCGGTCCCTGAACACTGAAGCTTTCTTT
CASTKRSLNTEAFF
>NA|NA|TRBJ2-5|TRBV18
TGTGCCAGCTCACCACCAAATGGACAAGAGACCCAGTACTTC
CASSPPNGQETQYF
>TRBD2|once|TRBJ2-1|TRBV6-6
TGTGCCAGCAGCACAACCCGGGGGGGCTCCTACAATGAGCAGTTCTTC
CASSTTRGGSYNEQFF
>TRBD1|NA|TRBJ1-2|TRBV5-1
TGCGCCAGCAGCTTGGCCGACAGGGGGGCTGGCTACACCTTC
CASSLADRGAGYTF
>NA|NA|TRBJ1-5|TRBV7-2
TGTGCCAGCAGCTTAGCCAGGACAGCTGTCAATCAGCCCCAGCATTTT
CASSLARTAVNQPQHF
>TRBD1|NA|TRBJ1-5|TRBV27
TGTGCCAGCAGCCAGGACAGGGCTCAGCCCCAGCATTTT
CASSQDRAQPQHF
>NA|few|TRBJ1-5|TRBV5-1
TGCGCCAGCAGCTTTGAGGGCTCGGGCAATCAGCCCCAGCATTTT
CASSFEGSGNQPQHF
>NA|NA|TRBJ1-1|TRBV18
TGTGCCAGCTCACCACCCGGGACACTGAACACTGAAGCTTTCTTT
CASSPPGTLNTEAFF
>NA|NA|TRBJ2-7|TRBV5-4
TGTGCCAGCAGCTTGGCCGGCGCGTTGGTCGACTTC
CASSLAGALVDF
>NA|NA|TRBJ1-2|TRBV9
TGTGCCAGCAGCGTAGATACTTCTAACTATGGCTACACCTTC
CASSVDTSNYGYTF
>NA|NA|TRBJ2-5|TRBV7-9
TGTGCCAGCAGTATAGGTCGAGAGACCCAGTACTTC
CASSIGRETQYF
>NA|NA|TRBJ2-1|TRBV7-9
TGTGCCAGCAGCTTAATGAATGAGCAGTTCTTC
CASSLMNEQFF
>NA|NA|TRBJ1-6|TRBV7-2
TGTGCCAGCAGCTCACAGAATTCACCCCTCCACTTT
CASSSQNSPLHF
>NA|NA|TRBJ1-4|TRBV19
TGTGCCAGTAGTATCGGCGGCAGGGGAGGGGAAAAACTGTTTTTT
CASSIGGRGGEKLFF
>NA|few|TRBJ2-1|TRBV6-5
TGTGCCAGCAGGGCAGAACCCTACAATGAGCAGTTCTTC
CASRAEPYNEQFF
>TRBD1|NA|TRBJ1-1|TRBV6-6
TGTGCCAGCAGACGACAGGGTCTAGCTGAAGCTTTCTTT
CASRRQGLAEAFF
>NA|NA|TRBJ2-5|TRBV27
TGTGCCAGCAGCCTGAAAGGGAGTAGCCAAGAGACCCAGTACTTC
CASSLKGSSQETQYF
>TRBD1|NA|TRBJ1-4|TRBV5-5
TGTGCCAGCAGCCCGGACAGGGGGCGGGCTAATGAAAAACTGTTTTTT
CASSPDRGRANEKLFF
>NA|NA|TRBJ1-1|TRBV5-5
TGTGCCAGCAGCTTGAGGAACACTGAAGCTTTCTTT
CASSLRNTEAFF
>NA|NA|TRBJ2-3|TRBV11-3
TGTGCCAGCACCCCTGGGGCAACTAGCACAGATACGCAGTATTTT
CASTPGATSTDTQYF
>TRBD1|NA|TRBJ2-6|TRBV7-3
TGTGCCAGCAGCGATCGGACAGGGGGGCCTGGGGCCAACGTCCTGACTTTC
CASSDRTGGPGANVLTF
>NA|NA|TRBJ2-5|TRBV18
TGTGCCAGCTCACCAAGACTCCAAGAGACCCAGTACTTC
CASSPRLQETQYF
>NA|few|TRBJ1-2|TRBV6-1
TGTGCCAGCAGCACCGCGGGGGGGGAGCATGGCTACACCTTC
CASSTAGGEHGYTF
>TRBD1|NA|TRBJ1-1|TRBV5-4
TGTGCCAGCAGCTTGGGACAGGGAGGGAACACTGAAGCTTTCTTT
CASSLGQGGNTEAFF
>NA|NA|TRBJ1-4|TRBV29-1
TGCAGCGTCCTAGGCAGCCAAGACAGGACCGAAAAACTGTTTTTT
CSVLGSQDRTEKLFF
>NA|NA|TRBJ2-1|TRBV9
TGTGCCAGCAGCCCACAGCCCTCCTACAATGAGCAGTTCTTC
CASSPQPSYNEQFF
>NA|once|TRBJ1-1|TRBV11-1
TGTGCCAGCAGCTTAGGGGCTGAAGCTTTCTTT
CASSLGAEAFF
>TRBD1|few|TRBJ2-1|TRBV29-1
TGCATGAGTACCGGGACAGGGGGAAACAATGAGCAGTTCTTC
CMSTGTGGNNEQFF
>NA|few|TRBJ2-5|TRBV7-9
TGTGCCAGCAGCGCGGGGACGGAGACCCAGTACTTC
CASSAGTETQYF
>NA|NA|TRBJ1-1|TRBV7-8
TGTGCCAGCAGCTTAGCGGCGGGGGGCAAGAACACTGAAGCTTTCTTT
CASSLAAGGKNTEAFF
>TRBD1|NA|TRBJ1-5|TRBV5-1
TGCGCCAGCAGCTTGGAGGGACAGGACAATCAGCCCCAGCATTTT
CASSLEGQDNQPQHF
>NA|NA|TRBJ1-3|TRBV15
TGTGCCACCAGCAGAGATCTCCCAGGGACTGGAAACACCATATATTTT
CATSRDLPGTGNTIYF
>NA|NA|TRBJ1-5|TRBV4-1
TGCGCCAGCAGCCCAGACGGGGGGGCTGGGCAGCCCCAGCATTTT
CASSPDGGAGQPQHF
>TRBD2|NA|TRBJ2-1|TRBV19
TGTGCCAGTAGTATATCCCTTAGCGGGCGCAATGAGCAGTTCTTC
CASSISLSGRNEQFF
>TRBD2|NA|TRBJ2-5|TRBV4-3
TGCGCCAGCAGCCTAGGGGTAGCGGGAGGCCAGGGGACCCAGTACTTC
CASSLGVAGGQGTQYF
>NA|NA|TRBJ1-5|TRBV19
TGTGCCAGTAGTACGGGGAAAGGAATCAATCAGCCCCAGCATTTT
CASSTGKGINQPQHF
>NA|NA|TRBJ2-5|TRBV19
TGTGCCAGTAGTTTCGGGGGATTTGGGGAGACCCAGTACTTC
CASSFGGFGETQYF
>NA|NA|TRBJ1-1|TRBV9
TGTGCCAGCAGCGTAGCTGTGACCCCGACTGAAGCTTTCTTT
CASSVAVTPTEAFF
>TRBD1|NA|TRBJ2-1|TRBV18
TGTGCCAGCTCACCCGGACAGGGGTCCTACAATGAGCAGTTCTTC
CASSPGQGSYNEQFF
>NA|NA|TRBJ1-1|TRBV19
TGTGCCAGTACCTTGAGGAGGGACACTGAAGCTTTCTTT
CASTLRRDTEAFF
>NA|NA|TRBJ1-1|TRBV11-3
TGTGCCAGCAGCTTAGAGACTGGTGCAGGAGGGAACACTGAAGCTTTCTTT
CASSLETGAGGNTEAFF
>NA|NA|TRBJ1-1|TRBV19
TGTGCCAGTAGTACGACGGCCAGGACTGAAGCTTTCTTT
CASSTTARTEAFF
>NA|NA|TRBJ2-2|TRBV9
TGTGCCAGCAGCGTTGCTGGACAGTTGAACACCGGGGAGCTGTTTTTT
CASSVAGQLNTGELFF
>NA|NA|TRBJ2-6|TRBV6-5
TGTGCCAGCAAAGCACTCTCTGGGGCCAACGTCCTGACTTTC
CASKALSGANVLTF
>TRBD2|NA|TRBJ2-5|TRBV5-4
TGTGCCAGCAGCTTGGGGACTAGGCAAGAGACCCAGTACTTC
CASSLGTRQETQYF